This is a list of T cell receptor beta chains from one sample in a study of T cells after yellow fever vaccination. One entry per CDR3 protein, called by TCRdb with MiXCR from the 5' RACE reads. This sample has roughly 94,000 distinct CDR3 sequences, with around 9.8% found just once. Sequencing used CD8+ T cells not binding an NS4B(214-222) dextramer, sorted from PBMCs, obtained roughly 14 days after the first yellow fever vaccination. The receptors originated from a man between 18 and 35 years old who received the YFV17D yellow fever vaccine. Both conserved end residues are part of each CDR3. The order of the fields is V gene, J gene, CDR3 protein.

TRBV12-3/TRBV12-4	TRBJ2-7	CASSLTGSSYEQYF
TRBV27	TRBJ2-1	CASSWTTGSYNEQFF
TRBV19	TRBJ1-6	CASSILQLAGDNSPLHF
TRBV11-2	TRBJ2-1	CASSRQGATYNEQFF
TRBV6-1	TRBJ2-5	CASTASNQETQYF
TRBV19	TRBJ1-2	CASRVLTDSAGYGYTF
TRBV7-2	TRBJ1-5	CASSRANQPQHF
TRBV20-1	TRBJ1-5	CSARGPGQGNQPQHF
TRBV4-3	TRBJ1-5	CASSQDWRTPNQPQHF
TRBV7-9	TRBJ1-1	CASSIAGGNTEAFF
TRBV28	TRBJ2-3	CASSYSDETDTQYF
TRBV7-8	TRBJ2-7	CASSLGYNEEQYF
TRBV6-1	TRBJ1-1	CASSRPSGTEAFF
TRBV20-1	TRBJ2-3	CSARAPGTDTQYF
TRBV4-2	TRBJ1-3	CASSQVGSGNTIYF
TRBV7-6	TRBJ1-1	CASSLGSGTGGTEAFF
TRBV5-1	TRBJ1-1	CASSRTGTPNTEAFF
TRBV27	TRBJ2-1	CASSLFGSGSYNEQFF
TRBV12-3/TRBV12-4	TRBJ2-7	CASSFPPTGVIQQYF
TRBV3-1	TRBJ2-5	CASSPTSGVQETQYF
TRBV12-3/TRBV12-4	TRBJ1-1	CASSFGQLNTEAFF
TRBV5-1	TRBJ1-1	CASSFNGGTEAFF
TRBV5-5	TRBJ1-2	CASSDRPYGGDGYTF
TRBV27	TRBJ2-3	CASSWLAGGFADTQYF
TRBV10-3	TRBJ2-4	CAISESRGPNIQYF
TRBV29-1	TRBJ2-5	CSVRRQETQYF
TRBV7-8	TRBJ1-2	CASSLSTGNYGYTF
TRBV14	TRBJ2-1	CASSQDFRTGPSSYNEQFF
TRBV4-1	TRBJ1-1	CASSRDTNTEAFF
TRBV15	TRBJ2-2	CATSREPPGELFF
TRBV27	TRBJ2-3	CASSSRSTTDTQYF
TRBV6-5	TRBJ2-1	CASSYLSGNNEQFF
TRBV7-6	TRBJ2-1	CASSLGGGEQFF
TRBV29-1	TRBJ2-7	CSVEVPPYEQYF
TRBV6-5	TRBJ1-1	CASSYGTDMNTEAFF
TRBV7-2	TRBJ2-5	CASSPRPRGKETQYF
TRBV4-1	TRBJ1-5	CASSQVYSGGSNQPQHF
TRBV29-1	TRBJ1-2	CSGEPDREGGYTF
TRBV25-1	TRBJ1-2	CASSGSRYGQVHYGYTF
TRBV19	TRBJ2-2	CASSGVTGELFF
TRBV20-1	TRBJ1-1	CRGWGTEAFF
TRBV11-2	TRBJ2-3	CASSFSGASTDTQYF
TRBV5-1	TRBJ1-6	CASSLVPTFNNSPLHF
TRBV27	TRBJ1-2	CASSLLTNRGSYTF
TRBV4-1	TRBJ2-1	CASSQTSGFPYNEQFF
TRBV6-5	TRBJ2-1	CASSYGTGTAYNEQFF
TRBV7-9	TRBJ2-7	CASSLSGSSYEQYF
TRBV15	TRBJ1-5	CATTPDRNNQPQHF
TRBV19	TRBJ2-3	CASSRRQGVTDTQYF
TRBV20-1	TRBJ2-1	CSASRRGGTSYNEQFF
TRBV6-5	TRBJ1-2	CASSYEDPGDDGYTF
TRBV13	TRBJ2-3	CASSNYRRTDTQYF
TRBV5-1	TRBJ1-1	CARSATGSAEAFF
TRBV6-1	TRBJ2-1	CASSLRNRAASENEQFF
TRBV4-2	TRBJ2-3	CASSGTGGSSAQYF